This note documents a single T cell receptor (beta chain) sequence. No antigen is known for it. No quality values exist for individual bases; no much larger clone is one base distant. CD3+CD8+ T cells were sorted from fresh PBMCs before TCR sequencing. This sample is drawn from a study of immunodeficiency (dated by TCRdb to the late 2010s). Notes on the research overall: To search for oligoclonality and VDJ recombination defects, the researchers carried out a repertoire analysis.

Overall results and qualifications from the work: Entropy comparisons showed n=3 (open circles) for patients versus healthy controls; a thymic development effect was only suggested as possible. Severe oligoclonality, as judged by top-100 and total clonotype frequencies, was observed in patient CD8+ T cells but not in patient CD4+ T cells. Relative to control CD8+ T cells, CD8+ T cells from patients had restricted TRB V-J pairing and a lower productive entropy.

CDR1 and CDR2 are drawn from the germline V gene: MNHEY, SVGAGI. The CDR3 runs 15 residues from the cysteine to the phenylalanine. The only DNA kept is the CDR3, 45 bases in frame from the first base. V is cut back by 5 bases and J by 10 bases, with 9 bases in the junction unmatched. Genomic DNA was extracted with the QIAamp DNA Blood Mini Kit and sent for immunoSEQ repertoire analysis. Multiplex PCR was used to amplify CDR3 regions from a standard amount of genomic DNA template. An Illumina platform was used to sequence the PCR products. The published analysis was carried out like this. Alignment of sequences was done against a reference, and the V, D and J gene definitions came from IMGT. A nearest-neighbor clustering algorithm merged closely related sequences to remove PCR and sequencing errors. V, D and J usage in productive unique and total sequences was analyzed using ImmunoSEQ Analyzer tools and R version 3.6.1. Drawn from immuneACCESS, this table holds only the in-frame rearrangements with V and J called that TCRdb kept. Clones are partly lost; checked studies trace under half to an unresolved V gene and leave the rest unexplained. V, J and clone size were drawn from that table, and D and trimming were deduced from the DNA. The sample data list about 1,400 clones, and over 90% of these were observed just once. The top ten constitute roughly 2.8% of the sample.

The chain uses TRBV6-5 and TRBJ2-1, with 12 bases in between that match TRBD2. This sequence was found in a human donor in good health. The specimen sequenced was CD8+ T cells from blood. The CDR3 loop reads CASSIRLAGDGEQFF. The DNA reads TGTGCCAGCAGTATCAGACTAGCGGGGGATGGGGAGCAGTTCTTC.